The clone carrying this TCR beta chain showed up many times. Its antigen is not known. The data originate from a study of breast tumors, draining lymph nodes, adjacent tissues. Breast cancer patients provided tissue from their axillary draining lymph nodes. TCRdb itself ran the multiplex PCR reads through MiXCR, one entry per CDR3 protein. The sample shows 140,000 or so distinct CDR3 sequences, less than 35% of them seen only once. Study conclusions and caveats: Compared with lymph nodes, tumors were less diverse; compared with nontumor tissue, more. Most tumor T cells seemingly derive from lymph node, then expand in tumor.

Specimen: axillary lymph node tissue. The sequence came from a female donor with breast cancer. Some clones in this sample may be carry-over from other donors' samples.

The CDR3 here is CASSYVGGSGELFF. CDR3 nucleotide sequence: TGTGCCAGCAGTTATGTCGGAGGGTCCGGGGAGCTGTTTTTT. The chain carries TRBV6-5 and TRBJ2-2; possible D gene TRBD2, 6 bases. V gave up 3 bases and J gave up 6 bases, with 11 bases separating them. The CDR3 has 14 amino acids. CDR1 is MNHEY and CDR2 is SVGAGI in the germline V gene.